These T cell receptor beta chains were read from a single sample in a study of cytomegalovirus exposure and HLA in healthy donors. The data were produced by immunoSEQ multiplex PCR, yet TCRdb's version contains in-frame clones alone and is incomplete. This sample has about 160,000 clones, with under 80% found just once. The material sequenced was PBMCs. The receptors were sampled from a woman in her 30s in good health and CMV-seronegative. CDR3s include the opening cysteine and the closing phenylalanine or tryptophan. D genes are given only for firm matches. Clone size is shown for a subset of rows, as once, few, many or a class of expanded clone.

TRBV30,TRBD1,.,TRBJ1-6,CAWSGGQYNSPLHF,TGTGCCTGGAGTGGGGGACAGTATAATTCACCCCTCCACTTT
TRBV10-3,TRBD2,.,TRBJ2-5,CAISEFGAGDPQETQYF,TGTGCCATCAGTGAGTTCGGAGCGGGGGACCCTCAAGAGACCCAGTACTTC
TRBV27,TRBD2,few,TRBJ2-7,CASSLASGGYEQYF,TGTGCCAGCAGTTTGGCCAGCGGGGGCTACGAGCAGTACTTC
TRBV11-3,.,.,TRBJ2-7,CASSLDSRGSEQYF,TGTGCCAGCAGCTTAGATTCTAGGGGGAGCGAGCAGTACTTC
TRBV10-3,.,.,TRBJ1-1,CAISDAEDTEAFF,TGTGCCATCAGTGATGCAGAAGACACTGAAGCTTTCTTT
TRBV7-9,.,.,TRBJ2-1,CASSLVAREQFF,TGTGCCAGCAGCTTAGTGGCTAGGGAGCAGTTCTTC
TRBV29-1,TRBD2,.,TRBJ2-3,CSVEEVAGGRDTQYF,TGCAGCGTTGAAGAGGTAGCGGGGGGGCGAGATACGCAGTATTTT
TRBV2,.,.,TRBJ2-7,CASGGSGNEQYF,TGTGCCAGCGGGGGGTCCGGGAACGAGCAGTACTTC
TRBV14,.,.,TRBJ2-1,CASSQDYRSGRQFF,TGTGCCAGCAGCCAAGATTACCGTTCCGGGAGGCAGTTCTTC
TRBV5-1,.,few,TRBJ2-3,CASSLDGSVTDTQYF,TGCGCCAGCAGCCTAGACGGCAGTGTGACAGATACGCAGTATTTT
TRBV6-1,TRBD1,few,TRBJ1-4,CASSDKIGTGLRKLFF,TGTGCCAGCAGTGACAAAATCGGGACAGGGTTACGGAAACTGTTTTTT
TRBV9,.,.,TRBJ2-5,CASSEQHRGATRETQYF,TGTGCCAGCAGCGAACAACACCGGGGGGCGACACGAGAGACCCAGTACTTC
TRBV7-2,TRBD2,.,TRBJ2-5,CASNQRGGAETQYF,TGTGCCAGCAACCAAAGGGGAGGGGCGGAGACCCAGTACTTC
TRBV30,TRBD1,.,TRBJ1-2,CAWVGQYSYGYTF,TGTGCCTGGGTGGGACAGTATAGCTATGGCTACACCTTC
TRBV6-4,TRBD2,few,TRBJ2-3,CASSRLAGDTDTQYF,TGTGCCAGCAGTCGGCTAGCGGGGGACACAGATACGCAGTATTTT
TRBV9,TRBD1,.,TRBJ1-1,CASSLGRSQGAGAFF,TGTGCCAGCAGCCTCGGTAGGTCCCAGGGGGCAGGGGCTTTCTTT
TRBV5-1,TRBD2,.,TRBJ2-7,CASSLGLALASYYEQYF,TGCGCCAGCAGCTTGGGACTAGCTCTCGCCTCCTACTACGAGCAGTACTTC
TRBV27,TRBD1,.,TRBJ1-2,CASSDRQGRVFSYTF,TGTGCCAGCAGCGATCGACAGGGAAGGGTATTTAGCTACACCTTC
TRBV6-6,.,.,TRBJ1-1,CASSYIRSGNTEAFF,TGTGCCAGCAGTTACATCCGATCGGGGAACACTGAAGCTTTCTTT
TRBV5-1,.,.,TRBJ1-1,CASSLRRANTEAFF,TGCGCCAGCAGCTTGCGCAGGGCGAACACTGAAGCTTTCTTT
TRBV21-1,.,.,TRBJ2-5,CASSRRSGHQETQYF,TGTGCCAGCAGCCGACGGAGCGGGCACCAAGAGACCCAGTACTTC
TRBV5-8,TRBD2,.,TRBJ2-5,CASSLMGLGGETQYF,TGTGCCAGCAGCTTGATGGGACTAGGAGGGGAGACCCAGTACTTC
TRBV4-1,.,.,TRBJ2-7,CASSQDSWGVGYEQYF,TGCGCCAGCAGCCAAGATTCCTGGGGGGTGGGTTACGAGCAGTACTTC
TRBV5-1,TRBD1,.,TRBJ2-3,CASSRDRVADTQYF,TGCGCCAGCAGCCGGGACAGGGTTGCAGATACGCAGTATTTT
TRBV5-4,TRBD1,.,TRBJ2-5,CASINRQGTKETQYF,TGTGCCAGCATCAACCGACAGGGGACCAAAGAGACCCAGTACTTC
TRBV27,TRBD1,few,TRBJ1-2,CASSAGGSNYGYTF,TGTGCCAGCAGTGCAGGGGGCTCTAACTATGGCTACACCTTC
TRBV2,TRBD1,.,TRBJ2-1,CASSRDRGGRNEQFF,TGTGCCAGCAGCCGGGACAGGGGAGGAAGGAATGAGCAGTTCTTC
TRBV27,TRBD2,few,TRBJ2-5,CASIPAGGGETQYF,TGTGCCAGCATCCCAGCGGGGGGAGGAGAGACCCAGTACTTC
TRBV4-1,TRBD1,.,TRBJ2-7,CASSPPGTGGGLSKQYF,TGCGCCAGCAGCCCACCCGGGACAGGGGGCGGATTAAGTAAGCAGTACTTC
TRBV29-1,TRBD1,once,TRBJ1-2,CSLEGQHYGYTF,TGCAGCCTTGAGGGACAGCATTATGGCTACACCTTC
TRBV18,TRBD1,.,TRBJ1-2,CASSIGQGYYGYTF,TGTGCCAGCTCAATCGGACAGGGATACTATGGCTACACCTTC